The clone carrying this TCR beta chain was seen a handful of times. This CDR3 has 13 amino acids. These data come from a study of tumor-infiltrating lymphocytes in oesophageal squamous cell carcinoma. TCRdb recomputed calls from the PCR reads with MiXCR, one row per CDR3 protein. The sample includes about 12,000 distinct CDR3 sequences, 45% to 65% of them seen just once. Sequenced input: esophageal tumor tissue. J is TRBJ2-5 and V is TRBV12-3 or TRBV12-4; 10 bases align to TRBD2. The end of the DNA aligns better with TRBJ2-1, so the J call may be wrong. The receptor comes from a female donor with esophageal squamous cell carcinoma. CDR3 protein: CASRPGTSVEQFF. CDR3 bases: TGTGCCAGCAGGCCCGGGACTAGCGTTGAGCAGTTCTTC.